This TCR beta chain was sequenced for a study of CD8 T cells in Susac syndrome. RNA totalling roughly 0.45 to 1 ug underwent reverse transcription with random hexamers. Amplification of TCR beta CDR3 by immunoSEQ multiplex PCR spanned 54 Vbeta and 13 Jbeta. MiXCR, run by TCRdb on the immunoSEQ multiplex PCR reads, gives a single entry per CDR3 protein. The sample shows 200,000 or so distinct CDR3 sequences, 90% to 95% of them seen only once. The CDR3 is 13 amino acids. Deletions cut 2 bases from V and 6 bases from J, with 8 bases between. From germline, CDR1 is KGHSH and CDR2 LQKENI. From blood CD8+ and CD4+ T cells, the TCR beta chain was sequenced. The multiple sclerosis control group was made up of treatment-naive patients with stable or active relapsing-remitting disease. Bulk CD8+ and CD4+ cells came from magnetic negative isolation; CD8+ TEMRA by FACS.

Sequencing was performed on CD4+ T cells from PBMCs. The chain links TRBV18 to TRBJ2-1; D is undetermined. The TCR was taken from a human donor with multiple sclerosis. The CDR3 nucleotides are TGTGCCAGCTCACCAGAGGTTAGCAATGAGCAGTTCTTC. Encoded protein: CASSPEVSNEQFF.